This T cell receptor (beta chain) was obtained from a study of blood T cell repertoires in COVID-19. Study-wide background: Collection of acute and convalescent COVID-19 samples took place in the United States, Italy and Spain. PBMCs, B-cell-depleted T cells, or T cells provided the cDNA or gDNA that made up the material.

The CDR3 covers 15 residues. Germline V lookup: CDR1 SGHNT, CDR2 YYREEE (reference sequence). V lost 1 base to trimming and J lost 5 bases; unmatched junction nucleotides: 5. This clone was recorded a few times. As handled by the study authors: Reference gene primer amplification yielded estimated nucleated cell counts. Method: immunoSEQ multiplex PCR; TCRdb's copy keeps in-frame clones and lacks some. V, J and clone size are taken as reported in that table, and D and trimming were inferred from the DNA itself. The data hold roughly 150,000 clones, with more than 75% observed a single time. The specimen was peripheral blood. This clonotype originated in a man aged 45 to 65 who had recovered from COVID-19. The rearrangement uses TRBV5-4 and TRBJ2-7; 11 bases are shared with TRBD2. CDR3 coding DNA: TGTGCCAGCAGCTTGATGACTAGCGGGGACAACGAGCAGTACTTC. It encodes CASSLMTSGDNEQYF.